This T cell receptor beta chain was identified in a study of CD8+CD57+ T cells in acquired aplastic anemia. Sequencing involved patients with CD8+CD57+ cell expansion previously shown by flow cytometry. This clonotype was detected only a few times. The CDR3 has 15 residues. V gave up 4 bases and J gave up 2 bases, with 12 bases separating them. Germline values: CDR1 SGHAT, CDR2 FQNNGV. CDR3 and TCR beta VDJ profiling relied on genomic DNA as the template. TCRdb analysed the reads with MiXCR anew, one entry per CDR3 protein. This sample has around 430,000 distinct CDR3 sequences, with 25% to 40% found just once.

This sequence was found in a human donor with aplastic anemia. Sequencing input: sorted CD4+, CD8+, or CD8+CD57+ T cells (not recorded which) from PBMCs. The chain links TRBV11-2 to TRBJ2-1; D gene uncertain. Here the CDR3 reads CASSSTYNTYNEQFF. Here the CDR3 DNA reads TGTGCCAGCAGCTCAACGTATAATACCTACAATGAGCAGTTCTTC. Supplemented by reference TRBV11-2 and TRBJ2-1, the full variable domain reads EAGVAQSPRYKIIEKRQSVAFWCNPISGHATLYWYQQILGQGPKLLIQFQNNGVVDDSQLPKDRFSAERLKGVDSTLKIQPAKLEDSAVYLCASSSTYNTYNEQFFGPGTRLTVL.